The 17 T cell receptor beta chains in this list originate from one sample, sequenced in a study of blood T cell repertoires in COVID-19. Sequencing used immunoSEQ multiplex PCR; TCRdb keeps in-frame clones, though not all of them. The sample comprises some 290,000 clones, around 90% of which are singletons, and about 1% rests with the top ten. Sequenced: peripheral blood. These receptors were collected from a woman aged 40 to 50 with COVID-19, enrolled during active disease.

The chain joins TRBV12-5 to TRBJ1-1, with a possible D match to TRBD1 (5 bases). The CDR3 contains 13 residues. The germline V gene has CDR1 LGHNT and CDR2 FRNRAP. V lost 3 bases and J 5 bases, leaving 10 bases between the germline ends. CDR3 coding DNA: TGTGCTAGTGGTTTTCAGGGTGGGACTGAAGCTTTCTTT. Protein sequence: CASGFQGGTEAFF.

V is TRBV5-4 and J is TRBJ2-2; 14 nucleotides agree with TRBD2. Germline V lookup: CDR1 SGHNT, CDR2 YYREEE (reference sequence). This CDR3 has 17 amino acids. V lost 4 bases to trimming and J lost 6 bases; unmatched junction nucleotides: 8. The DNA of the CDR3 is TGTGCCAGCAGCACCGGACTAGCGGGGGGCGCCGCCGGGGAGCTGTTTTTT. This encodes CASSTGLAGGAAGELFF.

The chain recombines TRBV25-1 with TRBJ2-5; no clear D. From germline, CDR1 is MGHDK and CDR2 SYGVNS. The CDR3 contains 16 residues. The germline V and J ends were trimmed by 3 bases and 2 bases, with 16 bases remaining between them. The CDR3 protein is CASSDSVTLGQETQYF. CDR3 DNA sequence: TGTGCCAGCAGTGATTCTGTGACCCTAGGTCAAGAGACCCAGTACTTC.

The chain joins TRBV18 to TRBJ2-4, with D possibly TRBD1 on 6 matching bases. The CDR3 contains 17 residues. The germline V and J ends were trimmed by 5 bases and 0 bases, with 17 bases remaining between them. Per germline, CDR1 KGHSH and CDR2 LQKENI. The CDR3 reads CASSTRTEVLAKNIQYF. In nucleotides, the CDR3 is TGTGCCAGCTCAACACGGACAGAAGTCTTAGCCAAAAACATTCAGTACTTC.

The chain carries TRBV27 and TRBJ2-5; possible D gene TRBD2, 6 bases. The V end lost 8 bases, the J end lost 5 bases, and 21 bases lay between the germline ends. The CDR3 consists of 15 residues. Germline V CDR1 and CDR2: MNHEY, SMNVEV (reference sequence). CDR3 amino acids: CASGGLGGTVETQYF. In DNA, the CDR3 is TGTGCCAGCGGCGGGCTGGGCGGGACCGTGGAGACCCAGTACTTC.

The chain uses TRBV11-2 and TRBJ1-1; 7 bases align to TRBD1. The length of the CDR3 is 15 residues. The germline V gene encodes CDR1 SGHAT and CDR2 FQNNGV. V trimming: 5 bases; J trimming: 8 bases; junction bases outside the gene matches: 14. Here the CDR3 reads CASSRGQSLSWEAFF. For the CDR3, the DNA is TGTGCCAGCAGCCGGGGACAGAGCCTTAGTTGGGAAGCTTTCTTT.

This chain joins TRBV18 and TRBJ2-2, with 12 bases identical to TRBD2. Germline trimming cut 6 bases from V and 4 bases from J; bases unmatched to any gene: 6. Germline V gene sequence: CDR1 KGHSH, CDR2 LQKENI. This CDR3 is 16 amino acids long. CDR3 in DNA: TGTGCCAGCTCTACAGGACTAGCGGGACTCACCGGGGAGCTGTTTTTT. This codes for CASSTGLAGLTGELFF.

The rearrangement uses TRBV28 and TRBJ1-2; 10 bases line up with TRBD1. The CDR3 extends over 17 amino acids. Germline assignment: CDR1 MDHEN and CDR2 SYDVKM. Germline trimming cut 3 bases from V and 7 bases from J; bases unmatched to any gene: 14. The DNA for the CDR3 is TGTGCCAGCAGTTTGCCCATGCCGGACAGGGGGAAAGGTGGCTACACCTTC. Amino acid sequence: CASSLPMPDRGKGGYTF.

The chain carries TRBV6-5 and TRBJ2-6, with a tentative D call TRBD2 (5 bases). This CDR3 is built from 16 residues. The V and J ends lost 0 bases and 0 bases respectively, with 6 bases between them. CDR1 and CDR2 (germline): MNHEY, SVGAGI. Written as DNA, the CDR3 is TGTGCCAGCAGTTACTCGGCGGGCTCTGGGGCCAACGTCCTGACTTTC. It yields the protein CASSYSAGSGANVLTF.

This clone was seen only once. Written as DNA, the CDR3 is TGTGCCAGCTCCCAATACGCCCAAGACTTCAATCAGCCCCAGCATTTT. Translation: CASSQYAQDFNQPQHF. V gene TRBV6-6 combines with J gene TRBJ1-5; D not resolved. Trimming took 8 bases from V and 3 from J, leaving 20 bases between them. Germline values: CDR1 MNHNY, CDR2 SVGAGI (reference sequence). CDR3 length: 16 residues.

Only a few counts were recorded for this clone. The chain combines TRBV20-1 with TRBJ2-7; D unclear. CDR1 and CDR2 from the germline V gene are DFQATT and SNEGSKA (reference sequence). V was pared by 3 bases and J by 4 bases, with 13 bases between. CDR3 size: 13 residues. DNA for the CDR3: TGCAGTGCTAGTGGCTTACAACCTTACGAGCAGTACTTC. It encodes CSASGLQPYEQYF.

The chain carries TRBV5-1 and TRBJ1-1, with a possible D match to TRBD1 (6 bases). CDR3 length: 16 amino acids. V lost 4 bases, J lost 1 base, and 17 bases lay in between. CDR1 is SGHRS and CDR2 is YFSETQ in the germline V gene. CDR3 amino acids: CASSGLQGSQNTEAFF. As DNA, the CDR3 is TGCGCCAGCAGCGGCCTACAGGGATCTCAGAACACTGAAGCTTTCTTT.

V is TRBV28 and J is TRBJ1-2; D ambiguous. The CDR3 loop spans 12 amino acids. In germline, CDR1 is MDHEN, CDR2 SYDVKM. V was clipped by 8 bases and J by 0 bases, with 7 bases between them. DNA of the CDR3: TGTGCCAGCGTCCGTTCTAACTATGGCTACACCTTC. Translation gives CASVRSNYGYTF.

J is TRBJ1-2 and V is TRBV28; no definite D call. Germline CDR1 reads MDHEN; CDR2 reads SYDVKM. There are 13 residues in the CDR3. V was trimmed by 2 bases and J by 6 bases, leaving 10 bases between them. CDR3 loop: CASSLGEGHGYTF. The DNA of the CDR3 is TGTGCCAGCAGTTTAGGAGAAGGTCATGGCTACACCTTC.

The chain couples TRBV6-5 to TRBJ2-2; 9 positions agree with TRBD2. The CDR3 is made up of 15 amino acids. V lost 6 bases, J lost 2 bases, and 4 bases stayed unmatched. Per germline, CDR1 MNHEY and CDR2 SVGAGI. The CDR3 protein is CASSRLADNTGELFF. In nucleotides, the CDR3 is TGTGCCAGCAGCAGACTAGCGGATAACACCGGGGAGCTGTTTTTT.

CDR3 nucleotide sequence: TGTGCCAGCAGCTTAGACTATATCGGCACAGATACGCAGTATTTT. As protein: CASSLDYIGTDTQYF. The chain joins TRBV7-2 to TRBJ2-3; D unclear. Trimming took off 1 base at V and 1 base at J, with 9 bases between the two ends. This CDR3 is built from 15 residues. Germline values: CDR1 SGHTA, CDR2 FQGNSA.

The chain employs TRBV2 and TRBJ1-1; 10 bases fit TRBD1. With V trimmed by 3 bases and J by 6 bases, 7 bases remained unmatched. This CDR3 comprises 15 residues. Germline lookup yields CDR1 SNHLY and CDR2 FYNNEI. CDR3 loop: CASSDGGQGFPEAFF. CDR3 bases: TGTGCCAGCAGTGACGGGGGACAGGGGTTCCCTGAAGCTTTCTTT. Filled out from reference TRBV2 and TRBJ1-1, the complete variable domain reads EPEVTQTPSHQVTQMGQEVILRCVPISNHLYFYWYRQILGQKVEFLVSFYNNEISEKSEIFDDQFSVERPDGSNFTLKIRSTKLEDSAMYFCASSDGGQGFPEAFFGQGTRLTVV.